The 19 T cell receptor beta chains below all came from one sample that was sequenced in a study of blood T cell repertoires in COVID-19. The repertoire was sequenced with immunoSEQ multiplex PCR; TCRdb's copy has only in-frame clones and lacks some. The table includes about 140,000 clones, roughly 88% detected once. The sample consisted of peripheral blood. The receptor source for this set is a man aged 65 to 79 with acute or convalescent COVID-19.

The chain is built from TRBV4-1 and TRBJ1-4; D not certain. V dropped 2 bases and J dropped 5 bases, with 6 bases sitting between them. CDR1 is MGHRA, CDR2 YSYEKL, per germline. The CDR3 is made up of 13 amino acids. For the CDR3, the DNA is TGCGCCAGCAGCCAATCTAGAAATGAAAAACTGTTTTTT. This sequence encodes CASSQSRNEKLFF.

This sequence joins TRBV5-1 and TRBJ1-1; the D gene is possibly TRBD1 (5 bases). The CDR3 spans 13 residues. V lost 4 bases and J 5 bases, leaving 12 bases between the germline ends. Germline CDR1 and CDR2: SGHRS and YFSETQ. The CDR3: CASSMGPGTEAFF. The CDR3 coding sequence is TGCGCCAGCAGCATGGGACCAGGGACTGAAGCTTTCTTT.

The rearrangement joins TRBV2 to TRBJ1-5, with no clear D. Germline lookup yields CDR1 SNHLY and CDR2 FYNNEI. The CDR3 length is 11 residues. Trimming took 8 bases from V and 11 from J, leaving 13 bases between them. CDR3 sequence: CASGREVAQHF. The CDR3, as DNA: TGTGCCAGCGGCCGGGAGGTAGCCCAGCATTTT.

The J gene is TRBJ1-2, the V gene TRBV7-9, with a weak D call TRBD1 (5 bases). Germline CDR1 is SEHNR and CDR2 is FQNEAQ (reference sequence). CDR3 size: 13 residues. V dropped 10 bases and J dropped 3 bases, with 15 bases sitting between them. The CDR3 here is CAIPPTVDYGYTF. DNA for the CDR3: TGTGCCATCCCGCCGACAGTTGACTATGGCTACACCTTC.

The chain combines TRBV3-1 (or the pseudogene TRBV3-2) with TRBJ1-2; D is perhaps TRBD1 (5 bases). Germline CDR1 and CDR2: LGHDT and YNNKEL (reference sequence). The CDR3 is 13 residues long. V was pared by 2 bases and J by 2 bases, with 6 bases between. The CDR3 DNA reads as TGTGCCAGCAGCCAACGGGGGAACTATGGCTACACCTTC. It translates to CASSQRGNYGYTF.

The chain joins TRBV11-2 to TRBJ1-1; D is unclear. The CDR3 has 15 amino acids. Germline lookup yields CDR1 SGHAT and CDR2 FQNNGV. V was cut by 5 bases and J by 0 bases, with 13 bases left in between. CDR3 nucleotides: TGTGCCAGCAGCGATCGGGGATTTTTGAACACTGAAGCTTTCTTT. Encoded protein: CASSDRGFLNTEAFF.

The chain uses TRBV5-4 and TRBJ1-1; D not certain. V was trimmed by 2 bases and J by 2 bases, leaving 4 bases between them. The CDR3 length is 12 residues. Germline CDR1 and CDR2: SGHNT and YYREEE (reference sequence). The CDR3 DNA follows: TGTGCCAGCAGCTTTAAAAACACTGAAGCTTTCTTT. This sequence encodes CASSFKNTEAFF. The full variable domain, completed using reference TRBV5-4 and TRBJ1-1, is ETGVTQSPTHLIKTRGQQVTLRCSSQSGHNTVSWYQQALGQGPQFIFQYYREEENGRGNFPPRFSGLQFPNYSSELNVNALELDDSALYLCASSFKNTEAFFGQGTRLTVV.

The gene calls are TRBV5-6 and TRBJ1-1; D is unresolved. Germline V gene data show CDR1 as SGHDT and CDR2 as YYEEEE. V was pared by 3 bases and J by 9 bases, with 24 bases between. The CDR3 is 16 amino acids. CDR3 in DNA: TGTGCCAGCAGCTGGTGGCAGGCCCCTGGGAGGACTAAAGCTTTCTTT. Translation gives CASSWWQAPGRTKAFF.

In DNA form, the CDR3 reads TGTGCCAGCAGCGGGACAGCCCAAGAGACCCAGTACTTC. Residues: CASSGTAQETQYF. V usage is TRBV11-2 and J usage is TRBJ2-5; 7 positions agree with TRBD1. Unmatched junction bases numbered 1, after V lost 5 bases and J lost 1 base. CDR1 is SGHAT, CDR2 FQNNGV, per germline. The CDR3 spans 13 residues.

The genes are TRBV28 and TRBJ2-5, with 7 positions matching TRBD1. J was trimmed by 5 bases and V by 5 bases; bases with no gene match: 8. Germline lookup yields CDR1 MDHEN and CDR2 SYDVKM. CDR3 length: 14 residues. CDR3 region: CASSTGTVVETQYF. CDR3 nucleotide sequence: TGTGCCAGCAGTACCGGGACAGTCGTGGAGACCCAGTACTTC.

V and J are TRBV12-3 or TRBV12-4 and TRBJ1-2, with 9 bases that match TRBD1. The CDR3 totals 13 residues. V was clipped by 6 bases and J by 7 bases; unmatched bases: 6. The CDR3 coding sequence is TGTGCCAGCAGCGGGACAGGGACAGGTGGCTACACCTTC. It translates to CASSGTGTGGYTF.

The chain couples TRBV5-8 to TRBJ2-2; unclear D gene. V lost 4 bases and J lost 7, with 14 bases in between. The CDR3 covers 14 residues. Germline CDR1 and CDR2: SGHTS and YDEGEE. The CDR3 spells CASSPNPSYGELFF. The CDR3 bases are TGTGCCAGCAGCCCGAACCCCTCCTACGGGGAGCTGTTTTTT.

J is TRBJ2-3 and V is TRBV5-6; no clear D gene. Trimming stripped 0 bases from V and 1 base from J, with 3 bases between. This CDR3 contains 13 residues. The germline gives CDR1 SGHDT, CDR2 YYEEEE. The CDR3, as DNA: TGTGCCAGCAGCTTGGGCGGCACAGATACGCAGTATTTT. Protein product: CASSLGGTDTQYF.

CDR3 protein: CASTRRGGTEAFF. In DNA, the CDR3 is TGTGCCAGCACCCGGAGGGGGGGCACTGAAGCTTTCTTT. V usage is TRBV6-5 and J usage is TRBJ1-1; D may be TRBD1 (6 bases). The CDR3 has 13 amino acids. Germline CDR1 is MNHEY and CDR2 is SVGAGI. V was trimmed by 7 bases and J by 4 bases, leaving 13 bases between them.

The chain links TRBV3-1 (or the pseudogene TRBV3-2) to TRBJ1-5; maybe TRBD1 (5 bases). The CDR3 length is 15 residues. Germline CDR1 is LGHDT and CDR2 is YNNKEL (reference sequence). Trimming removed 0 bases at V and 6 bases at J, with 12 bases between. CDR3 DNA: TGTGCCAGCAGCCAAGATCTAGGGGAAGGTCAGCCCCAGCATTTT. This gives the protein CASSQDLGEGQPQHF.

The CDR3 DNA follows: TGTGCCAGCAGCCCAGCAGGGGGCTACGAGCAGTACTTC. It specifies CASSPAGGYEQYF. The chain links TRBV11-2 to TRBJ2-7; TRBD1 aligns across 7 bases. Germline trimming cut 5 bases from V and 3 bases from J; bases unmatched to any gene: 4. The CDR3 totals 13 residues. The germline V gene has CDR1 SGHAT and CDR2 FQNNGV.

This clone is a singleton in its sample. V usage is TRBV6-5 and J usage is TRBJ2-7; D possibly corresponds to TRBD1 (6 bases). Germline CDR1 MNHEY, CDR2 SVGAGI. The V end was cut by 0 bases, the J end by 3 bases, with 9 bases between. There are 14 residues in the CDR3. The CDR3 reads CASSYSQGNYEQYF. CDR3 DNA: TGTGCCAGCAGTTACTCGCAGGGGAACTACGAGCAGTACTTC.

The V and J genes are TRBV28 and TRBJ1-4; 8 bases are a match to TRBD1. Germline trimming cut 5 bases from V and 1 base from J; bases unmatched to any gene: 3. The CDR3 sequence is 15 residues long. CDR1 and CDR2 (germline): MDHEN, SYDVKM. This CDR3 is CASSGTGGTNEKLFF. The CDR3 bases are TGTGCCAGCAGTGGAACAGGGGGAACTAATGAAAAACTGTTTTTT. The full variable domain, its missing parts supplied by reference TRBV28 and TRBJ1-4, is DVKVTQSSRYLVKRTGEKVFLECVQDMDHENMFWYRQDPGLGLRLIYFSYDVKMKEKGDIPEGYSVSREKKERFSLILESASTNQTSMYLCASSGTGGTNEKLFFGSGTQLSVL.

The J gene is TRBJ1-5, the V gene TRBV2; a possible D gene is TRBD1 (5 bases). Germline V gene data show CDR1 as SNHLY and CDR2 as FYNNEI. V was cut by 1 base and J by 3 bases, with 7 bases left in between. The length of the CDR3 is 14 residues. The DNA for the CDR3 is TGTGCCAGCAGTGAAGAACAGGTCAATCAGCCCCAGCATTTT. Translation: CASSEEQVNQPQHF. Based on the CDR3 plus reference TRBV2 and TRBJ1-5, the full variable domain is EPEVTQTPSHQVTQMGQEVILRCVPISNHLYFYWYRQILGQKVEFLVSFYNNEISEKSEIFDDQFSVERPDGSNFTLKIRSTKLEDSAMYFCASSEEQVNQPQHFGDGTRLSIL.